The T cell receptor (beta chain) described here comes from a study of blood T cell repertoires in COVID-19. Some clones are missing from TCRdb's copy, which holds only in-frame ones; the method was immunoSEQ multiplex PCR. This table holds 200,000 or so clones, 70% to 90% found once. Sequencing was carried out using peripheral blood. The source is a man in his forties or fifties who had recovered from COVID-19.

This CDR3 reads CASSLYSSGSHEQYF. The CDR3, as DNA: TGTGCCAGCAGTTTATATTCTAGCGGTAGCCACGAGCAGTACTTC. The V call is TRBV28, the J call TRBJ2-7; 7 nucleotides line up with TRBD2. Germline V gene data show CDR1 as MDHEN and CDR2 as SYDVKM. This CDR3 has 15 residues. The junction had 8 bases not matched to a gene; V was cut back by 1 base and J by 5 bases.